This T cell receptor (beta chain) was identified during a study of T-cell memory formation after mild COVID-19. Findings and caveats of the study: CD4+ bias marked clones expanding day 15 to 37, unlike balanced contracting clones.

MiXCR, applied by TCRdb to the 5' RACE reads, yields one record per CDR3 protein. The sample holds under 350,000 distinct CDR3 sequences, 15% to 20% seen once. Germline values: CDR1 SGHRS, CDR2 YFSETQ. This CDR3 is built from 13 residues. The ends were cut back, 6 bases at V and 4 bases at J, with 12 bases in the middle. This clonotype appeared many times. Its antigen is unidentified. Sequencing was performed on PBMCs or a T cell subset sorted from them (not recorded which). J is TRBJ2-3 and V is TRBV5-1; TRBD1 is a possible D gene (5 bases). The origin of this receptor is a man aged 18 to 30 who had mild COVID-19 (a few samples of this study predate the infection). Cell type and time point are not known. The CDR3 DNA follows: TGCGCCAGCAATTATGGGGCCGCAGATACGCAGTATTTT. Protein sequence: CASNYGAADTQYF.